Listed below are T cell receptor beta chains from one sample, sequenced in a study of T-cell reconstitution after alpha-beta-depleted transplantation in children. TCRdb ran MiXCR on the PCR reads and lists one entry per CDR3 protein. This table has around 240,000 distinct CDR3 sequences, approximately 9.9% appearing once. This sample comprised PBMCs from the stem cell graft donor, obtained from the stem cell graft. Source of these receptors: a human donor who donated a stem cell graft to a child with SCID. Both conserved end residues are part of each CDR3. The D gene is left open where the match is weak. Expanded clones are given a class, and other clones once, few, many or no size at all.

D gene,clone size,CDR3 length,V gene,J gene,CDR3 DNA,CDR3 protein
.,many,13,TRBV12-3/TRBV12-4,TRBJ1-2,TGTGCCAGCAGTTTTGGGGGGACCTATGGCTACACCTTC,CASSFGGTYGYTF
TRBD2,many,17,TRBV9,TRBJ2-1,TGTGCCAGCAGCGTAGCAAGCGGGGGGGCCCGTTCCAATGAGCAGTTCTTC,CASSVASGGARSNEQFF
.,many,16,TRBV18,TRBJ1-3,TGTGCCAGCTCACCACCGGTGGGGACCTCTGGAAACACCATATATTTT,CASSPPVGTSGNTIYF
TRBD2,.,16,TRBV20-1,TRBJ2-5,TGCAGTGCTAGAGATAGTGCGCGGGGGTTAAAAGAGACCCAGTACTTC,CSARDSARGLKETQYF
.,many,15,TRBV6-5,TRBJ1-6,TGTGCCAGCAGTTACATCAGGGGAGATAATTCACCCCTCCACTTT,CASSYIRGDNSPLHF
.,.,11,TRBV6-1,TRBJ1-2,TGTGCCAGCGGCCCGGGACGTCGGTACACCTTC,CASGPGRRYTF
.,many,16,TRBV2,TRBJ2-1,TGTGCCAGCAGTCCCTCGCGGGGCGTGACCTACAATGAGCAGTTCTTC,CASSPSRGVTYNEQFF
.,many,13,TRBV5-1,TRBJ1-1,TGCGCCAGCAGGTATCAGGGTTCAGCTGAAGCTTTCTTT,CASRYQGSAEAFF
TRBD1,many,18,TRBV5-1,TRBJ2-3,TGCGCCAGCAGGAAATCACGACAGGGGACGCTGAGCACAGATACGCAGTATTTT,CASRKSRQGTLSTDTQYF
.,many,13,TRBV6-5,TRBJ1-3,TGTGCCAGCAGTCCCTCCCCCGCGAACACCATATATTTT,CASSPSPANTIYF
.,many,14,TRBV27,TRBJ1-6,TGTGCCAGCAGCTACGGGTTGGAAAATTCACCCCTCCACTTT,CASSYGLENSPLHF
TRBD1,many,12,TRBV20-1,TRBJ1-6,TGCAGTGCTAGCTCAGACAGGGGACCCCTCCACTTT,CSASSDRGPLHF
.,few,13,TRBV6-2/TRBV6-3,TRBJ2-7,TGTGCCAGCAGTTACGGTGGGAGCTACGAGCAGTACTTC,CASSYGGSYEQYF
.,many,13,TRBV5-1,TRBJ2-3,TGCGCCAGCAGCTCCGTGGGCACAGATACGCAGTATTTT,CASSSVGTDTQYF
.,many,13,TRBV12-3/TRBV12-4,TRBJ2-3,TGTGCCAGCACAAAGATCCCCCCAGATACGCAGTATTTT,CASTKIPPDTQYF
TRBD1,many,16,TRBV7-3,TRBJ2-2,TGTGCCAGCAGCACCCGGACAGGGGGGAGTACCGGGGAGCTGTTTTTT,CASSTRTGGSTGELFF
.,many,15,TRBV18,TRBJ2-6,TGTGCCAGCTCCCTCGACATCTCTGGGGCCAACGTCCTGACTTTC,CASSLDISGANVLTF
TRBD1,many,13,TRBV12-3/TRBV12-4,TRBJ1-1,TGTGCCAGCGGGACAGGCACGAACACTGAAGCTTTCTTT,CASGTGTNTEAFF
TRBD2,many,15,TRBV6-1,TRBJ2-5,TGTGCCAGCAGTCGTGGACTAGCGTGGGGGGAGACCCAGTACTTC,CASSRGLAWGETQYF
.,many,12,TRBV11-3,TRBJ2-5,TGTGCCAGCAGCATGGTACCAGAGACCCAGTACTTC,CASSMVPETQYF
.,many,15,TRBV20-1,TRBJ2-5,TGCAGTGCTAGGGACCGGGGGCGCCTCCAAGAGACCCAGTACTTC,CSARDRGRLQETQYF
TRBD2,many,18,TRBV5-1,TRBJ2-3,TGCGCCAGCAGCTTGGCGAGGGAAGCGGGGGGATCCACAGATACGCAGTATTTT,CASSLAREAGGSTDTQYF
TRBD1,many,16,TRBV5-1,TRBJ2-7,TGCGCCAGCAGCTCATACGGACAGGGACAGGAGAACGAGCAGTACTTC,CASSSYGQGQENEQYF
TRBD2,many,16,TRBV7-9,TRBJ2-1,TGTGCCAGCAGCTTGGGAAGGGGACTAGCGGACAATGAGCAGTTCTTC,CASSLGRGLADNEQFF
.,many,18,TRBV4-1,TRBJ1-6,TGCGCCAGCAGCCAAGCGTGGGCACAAAGCTCCTATAATTCACCCCTCCACTTT,CASSQAWAQSSYNSPLHF
TRBD1,many,13,TRBV12-3/TRBV12-4,TRBJ1-2,TGTGCCAGCAGTACCAGGGGGATCTATGGCTACACCTTC,CASSTRGIYGYTF
.,few,15,TRBV7-7,TRBJ2-5,TGTGCCAGCAGCTTACGTCCGGGGAACGGGGCGTCCCAGTACTTC,CASSLRPGNGASQYF
.,many,14,TRBV5-1,TRBJ1-1,TGCGCCAGCAGCTTGTCAGACAGGAACACTGAAGCTTTCTTT,CASSLSDRNTEAFF
.,many,14,TRBV5-1,TRBJ2-2,TGCGCCAGCAGCCGGGGCGGGAACACCGGGGAGCTGTTTTTT,CASSRGGNTGELFF
TRBD1,many,12,TRBV20-1,TRBJ1-2,TGCAGTGCTACCAGGACAGGGGATGGCTACACCTTC,CSATRTGDGYTF
TRBD2,.,17,TRBV4-2,TRBJ2-2,TGTGCCAGCAGCGGAGAGGCGGGGGGGCCCTTATCCGGGGAGCTGTTTTTT,CASSGEAGGPLSGELFF
.,many,14,TRBV10-1,TRBJ2-5,TGCGCCAGCAGTGAGTCGATGAACAGGGAGACCCAGTACTTC,CASSESMNRETQYF
.,many,14,TRBV5-1,TRBJ2-7,TGCGCCAGCAGCTTGGCCGTCGGCACCTACGAGCAGTACTTC,CASSLAVGTYEQYF
.,many,13,TRBV15,TRBJ2-1,TGTGCCACCAGCAGAGATCGCGAGAATGAGCAGTTCTTC,CATSRDRENEQFF
.,many,15,TRBV5-5,TRBJ1-2,TGTGCCAGCAGCCTGATTGGGGGCGTGGGCTATGGCTACACCTTC,CASSLIGGVGYGYTF
TRBD1,many,16,TRBV12-3/TRBV12-4,TRBJ1-5,TGTGCCAGCAGGACCGGGACAGGGGGCGGGAATCAGCCCCAGCATTTT,CASRTGTGGGNQPQHF
.,many,17,TRBV20-1,TRBJ2-3,TGCAGTGCTAGAGATATGAACAGACTCACACCAAGGTATACGCAGTATTTT,CSARDMNRLTPRYTQYF
TRBD1,.,14,TRBV29-1,TRBJ2-3,TGCAGTACATGGGGGACAGGGGGGGCAGATACGCAGTATTTT,CSTWGTGGADTQYF
.,many,11,TRBV20-1,TRBJ2-1,TGCAGTGCTAGTCTTCACAATGAGCAGTTCTTC,CSASLHNEQFF
.,many,16,TRBV5-1,TRBJ1-2,TGCGCCAGCAGCGTCCACAGGGCTTGGGGGAACTATGGCTACACCTTC,CASSVHRAWGNYGYTF
.,.,13,TRBV27,TRBJ2-7,TGTGCCAGCAGTTTAACAGCCAGCCGGGAGCAGTACTTC,CASSLTASREQYF
.,many,13,TRBV20-1,TRBJ1-2,TGCAGTGCTAGAGAGGCAGGGAACTATGGCTACACCTTC,CSAREAGNYGYTF
.,many,18,TRBV7-3,TRBJ2-3,TGTGCCAGCAGCTTAGTCGGGGGAGCTCTCAAGGGGGCAGATACGCAGTATTTT,CASSLVGGALKGADTQYF
.,many,15,TRBV5-6,TRBJ2-5,TGTGCCAGCTGGTCGGAGGGGGAATTCGGAGAGACCCAGTACTTC,CASWSEGEFGETQYF
.,many,13,TRBV3-1,TRBJ1-2,TGTGCCAGCAGCTTCCGGGCCAGCAATGGCTACACCTTC,CASSFRASNGYTF
.,many,13,TRBV5-6,TRBJ2-1,TGTGCCAGCAGCCGACCCAGGTCCAATGAGCAGTTCTTC,CASSRPRSNEQFF
.,once,13,TRBV28,TRBJ1-1,TGTGCCAGCAACCTATACAAAAACACTGAAGCTTTCTTT,CASNLYKNTEAFF
.,many,15,TRBV6-1,TRBJ2-2,TGTGCCAGCAGTGAAGGGCAGGTGAACACCGGGGAGCTGTTTTTT,CASSEGQVNTGELFF
TRBD1,many,14,TRBV2,TRBJ1-2,TGTGCCAGCAGTGAATCTAGCAGGGGGTACGGCTACACCTTC,CASSESSRGYGYTF
TRBD1,many,12,TRBV29-1,TRBJ2-7,TGCAGCACCCGGGACAGCTCCTACGAGCAGTACTTC,CSTRDSSYEQYF
.,.,13,TRBV6-1,TRBJ2-7,TGTGCCAGCAGCCGCCTCGGGGCCTACGAGCAGTACTTC,CASSRLGAYEQYF
.,many,15,TRBV5-1,TRBJ2-3,TGCGCCAGCAGCACGTCCGCGGCTAGCACAGATACGCAGTATTTT,CASSTSAASTDTQYF
.,.,16,TRBV25-1,TRBJ2-1,TGTGCCAGCAGTGAATTTGGGACTCGACCCTACAATGAGCAGTTCTTC,CASSEFGTRPYNEQFF
TRBD1,many,14,TRBV25-1,TRBJ2-3,TGTGCCAGCAGTGGTCCGGGACAGGTGGGGGCGCAGTATTTT,CASSGPGQVGAQYF
TRBD1,many,16,TRBV5-5,TRBJ1-3,TGTGCCAGCAGCCCTAGACAGGGGGCGAATAGAAACACCATATATTTT,CASSPRQGANRNTIYF
TRBD1,many,17,TRBV7-9,TRBJ1-5,TGTGCCAGCAGCAAAGGCACAGGGGACTCTAGCAATCAGCCCCAGCATTTT,CASSKGTGDSSNQPQHF
TRBD1,.,14,TRBV5-6,TRBJ1-6,TGTGCCAGCAGGAGGACAGGAAATAATTCACCCCTCCACTTT,CASRRTGNNSPLHF
.,many,16,TRBV6-1,TRBJ1-2,TGTGCCAGCAGTGAAGCCCGGGTCCGGAGGGACTATGGCTACACCTTC,CASSEARVRRDYGYTF
.,many,14,TRBV12-3/TRBV12-4,TRBJ2-7,TGTGCCAGCAGTTTTGGCAGTCCGGCCGCAGAGCAGTACTTC,CASSFGSPAAEQYF